This T cell receptor (beta chain) comes out of a study of T cell responses to AZD1222 COVID-19 vaccine. Repertoires were generated with immunoSEQ multiplex PCR, while TCRdb's copy carries only in-frame clones and drops some. Of 250,000 to 300,000 clones in the sample, 90% to 95% were seen once. Germline trimming cut 9 bases from V and 0 bases from J; bases unmatched to any gene: 17. CDR1 and CDR2 from the germline V gene are SNHLY and FYNNEI. The CDR3 consists of 18 residues. For this clone: The antigen remains unidentified.

Regarding the study as a whole: Females outnumbered males among donors, who were mostly white British; clonal diversity was possibly underestimated. The study found vaccine-associated CD4 TCRs spanning spike, dominant at 160-218 and 743-854. Epitopes outside B.1.351 and B.1.1.7 mutated regions reportedly drew nearly half of spike TCRs. None of the repertoires were sampled until the peak T cell response had passed.

Sequenced here: peripheral blood, sampled 28 days after the second AZD1222 dose. This clonotype was sampled from an adult who received the AZD1222 COVID-19 vaccine. The chain links TRBV2 to TRBJ2-1, with 7 positions matching TRBD2. CDR3 region: CASKGSWKRGSSYNEQFF. The CDR3 bases are TGTGCCAGTAAGGGGAGCTGGAAGCGGGGTAGCTCCTACAATGAGCAGTTCTTC. Combining the CDR3 with reference TRBV2 and TRBJ2-1 gives the whole variable domain EPEVTQTPSHQVTQMGQEVILRCVPISNHLYFYWYRQILGQKVEFLVSFYNNEISEKSEIFDDQFSVERPDGSNFTLKIRSTKLEDSAMYFCASKGSWKRGSSYNEQFFGPGTRLTVL.